This TCR beta chain came from a study of T cell responses to AZD1222 COVID-19 vaccine. Study summary: Investigators merged groups given second doses at roughly 4 or roughly 12 weeks. Overall study findings and caveats: Repertoire collection took place solely once the T cell response had peaked. At 160-218 and 743-854, vaccine-associated CD4 TCRs were dominant, and they spanned spike.

The method was immunoSEQ multiplex PCR; TCRdb's version includes in-frame clones alone and lacks a portion of them. The table has 90,000 to 130,000 clones, roughly 87% seen once. This clone was detected only once. What it binds is not known. Germline V lookup: CDR1 SQVTM, CDR2 ANQGSEA. This CDR3 comprises 12 residues. After removal of 7 bases from V and 4 bases from J, the junction contained 6 bases not matched to a gene. The receptor was isolated from an adult in good health. The chain carries TRBV29-1 and TRBJ1-1, with TRBD1 identical over 7 bases. The sequences come from peripheral blood, collected on day 0 of AZD1222 vaccination. The CDR3 protein is CSGSAGGTEAFF. In nucleotides, the CDR3 is TGCAGCGGCTCGGCAGGGGGCACTGAAGCTTTCTTT.